This TCR beta chain was profiled in a study of memory CD4+ T cells and cytomegalovirus serostatus. The data were produced by immunoSEQ multiplex PCR, yet TCRdb's version contains in-frame clones alone and is incomplete. The table lists some 64,000 clones, approximately 85% of them singletons. Notes on this clone: What it recognizes is unknown.

Overall study findings and caveats: The CMV-associated TCR signature appears largely within the CD4+ memory repertoire.

Single viable CD3+CD4+CD8-CD45RO+ cells were sorted as the memory CD4+ T cells. This CDR3 contains 15 residues. The V and J ends lost 0 bases and 4 bases, in that order; junction bases with no gene match: 6. Germline V gives CDR1 SSHAT, CDR2 FNYEAQ (reference sequence). The chain joins TRBV7-7 to TRBJ2-7; 7 bases are a match to TRBD2. Material: memory CD4+ T cells from blood. The clonotype comes from an adult in good health and CMV-seronegative. The CDR3 coding sequence is TGTGCCAGCAGCTTAGCTGGGGGGACTATTTACGAGCAGTACTTC. The encoded protein is CASSLAGGTIYEQYF.